The rows below give T cell receptor beta chains drawn from one sample of a study of cytomegalovirus exposure and HLA in healthy donors. The method was immunoSEQ multiplex PCR; TCRdb's version includes in-frame clones alone and lacks a portion of them. Found here are some 140,000 clones, 70% to 80% of them singletons; the top ten hold around 3%. The sequencing sample was made of PBMCs. These receptors were taken from a female donor in good health and CMV-seronegative. The CDR3 runs from the conserved cysteine through the conserved F or W. Fields, in order: clone size, J gene, D gene, CDR3 length, V gene, CDR3 DNA, CDR3 protein. D genes are given only for firm matches. Only some rows state a clone size, as once, few, many or a class for expanded clones.

abundance: NA; j_gene: TRBJ2-1; d_gene: TRBD2; len: 18; v_gene: TRBV9; CDR3nt: TGTGCCAGCAGCGTAGGACTAGCGGGTCTCCACGGCTACAATGAGCAGTTCTTC; CDR3aa: CASSVGLAGLHGYNEQFF
abundance: NA; j_gene: TRBJ2-2; d_gene: NA; len: 14; v_gene: TRBV6-4; CDR3nt: TGTGCCAGCAGCACTTATCCGGACACCGGGGAGCTGTTTTTT; CDR3aa: CASSTYPDTGELFF
abundance: NA; j_gene: TRBJ1-1; d_gene: NA; len: 14; v_gene: TRBV9; CDR3nt: TGTGCCAGCAGCGTGGCCTTTGGGAACACTGAAGCTTTCTTT; CDR3aa: CASSVAFGNTEAFF
abundance: NA; j_gene: TRBJ2-3; d_gene: NA; len: 17; v_gene: TRBV4-1; CDR3nt: TGCGCCAGCAGCCAAGTAGCGGACTCCTCTAGCACAGATACGCAGTATTTT; CDR3aa: CASSQVADSSSTDTQYF
abundance: NA; j_gene: TRBJ2-1; d_gene: TRBD2; len: 14; v_gene: TRBV9; CDR3nt: TGTGCCAGCAGCGTTAGCGGGGACTACAATGAGCAGTTCTTC; CDR3aa: CASSVSGDYNEQFF
abundance: NA; j_gene: TRBJ2-7; d_gene: TRBD2; len: 13; v_gene: TRBV2; CDR3nt: TGTGCCAGCAGTGAAGGGAAACTAGCGGGGACGAAATTC; CDR3aa: CASSEGKLAGTKF
abundance: NA; j_gene: TRBJ2-7; d_gene: TRBD1; len: 16; v_gene: TRBV28; CDR3nt: TGTGCCAGCAGTTTACCCGGGTGGGACAGGGGCCACGAGCAGTACTTC; CDR3aa: CASSLPGWDRGHEQYF
abundance: few; j_gene: TRBJ2-1; d_gene: NA; len: 16; v_gene: TRBV7-9; CDR3nt: TGTGCCAGCAGCTTAGAACTAGCCCCTGGGGTGCTCGAGCAGTTCTTC; CDR3aa: CASSLELAPGVLEQFF
abundance: NA; j_gene: TRBJ2-7; d_gene: NA; len: 15; v_gene: TRBV11-3; CDR3nt: TGTGCCAGCAGCCCCAACCCGCTCAGCTCCTACGAGCAGTACTTC; CDR3aa: CASSPNPLSSYEQYF
abundance: NA; j_gene: TRBJ1-2; d_gene: TRBD1; len: 16; v_gene: TRBV4-1; CDR3nt: TGCGCCAGCAGCTATCGGACAGGGGACGTCTTGGGCGGCTACACCTTC; CDR3aa: CASSYRTGDVLGGYTF
abundance: NA; j_gene: TRBJ1-4; d_gene: NA; len: 14; v_gene: TRBV2; CDR3nt: TGTGCCAGCAGTCCAGGGGCAACTAATGAAAAACTGTTTTTT; CDR3aa: CASSPGATNEKLFF